A single sample gave rise to the 15 T cell receptor beta chains below, sequenced in a study of kidney transplant recipient with SARS-CoV-2 infection. One entry per CDR3 protein, called by TCRdb with MiXCR from the reads. In the table there are some 220,000 distinct CDR3 sequences, roughly 26% of which are singletons. Here the sequenced sample was a blood sample, taken at baseline and on day 111 from a kidney transplant recipient. All receptors derive from a male patient aged 25-45 years who had COVID-19 and was a kidney transplant recipient. Some T cells may be supplied by the graft donor.

Details on this clonotype: One base away lies a much larger clone, so this may be a sequencing read error. V and J are TRBV12-5 and TRBJ1-2, with D maybe TRBD1 (5 bases). Trimming cost V 5 bases and J 4 bases, with 23 bases left between them. Germline V lookup: CDR1 LGHNT, CDR2 FRNRAP. The CDR3 contains 17 residues. The CDR3, as DNA: TGTGCTAGTGGTGTTGGGATTTTGCAGGGAAAGACCTATGGCTACACCTTC. It yields the protein CASGVGILQGKTYGYTF.

This clonotype occurred many times. The chain couples TRBV21-1 to TRBJ2-2; the table calls TRBD1, which could not be checked here. TRBV21-1 is deemed a pseudogene. The CDR3 is 17 amino acids. The CDR3 sequence: CASSLQDRGRETGELFF. The CDR3 DNA reads as TGTGCCAGCAGCCTCCAGGACAGGGGGCGGGAAACCGGGGAGCTGTTTTTT.

This clonotype was recorded many times. V is TRBV13 and J is TRBJ2-5; 7 bases agree with TRBD1. After removal of 5 bases from V and 5 bases from J, the junction contained 11 bases not matched to a gene. Looked up from germline, CDR1 is PRHDT and CDR2 is FYEKMQ (reference sequence). The CDR3 spans 15 residues. CDR3 amino acids: CASSRSQGRMETQYF. CDR3 nucleotides: TGTGCCAGCAGCCGATCACAGGGGCGAATGGAGACCCAGTACTTC.

This clonotype was seen repeatedly, ten times or more. J is TRBJ2-5 and V is TRBV5-1; D remains unclear. This CDR3 has 16 residues. V dropped 4 bases and J dropped 1 base, with 17 bases sitting between them. Germline V gives CDR1 SGHRS, CDR2 YFSETQ. CDR3 amino acids: CASSPTFLGGQETQYF. The CDR3 nucleotides read TGCGCCAGCAGCCCGACTTTTTTAGGCGGCCAAGAGACCCAGTACTTC. Drawing the rest from reference TRBV5-1 and TRBJ2-5, the complete variable domain is KAGVTQTPRYLIKTRGQQVTLSCSPISGHRSVSWYQQTPGQGLQFLFEYFSETQRNKGNFPGRFSGRQFSNSRSEMNVSTLELGDSALYLCASSPTFLGGQETQYFGPGTRLLVL.

This clonotype was counted many times. V and J are TRBV3-2 and TRBJ2-4. The end of the DNA is better explained by TRBJ2-7, so the J call may be wrong. TRBV3-2 is flagged as a pseudogene. The CDR3 is made up of 12 amino acids. The CDR3 DNA follows: TGTGCCAGCAGCCCCTACGGCTACGAGCAGTACTTC. It yields the protein CASSPYGYEQYF.

This clonotype was observed a few times. The chain combines TRBV12-3 or TRBV12-4 with TRBJ2-3, with a possible D match to TRBD2 (6 bases). There are 13 residues in the CDR3. Deletions cut 7 bases from V and 2 bases from J, with 10 bases between. The CDR3 spells CASTGGTTDTQYF. The CDR3 DNA is TGTGCCAGCACCGGGGGTACCACAGATACGCAGTATTTT.

Turning to this clonotype: A read error may explain this, as a much larger clone is one base away. The rearrangement uses TRBV7-9 and TRBJ1-5; D gene uncertain. The CDR3 runs to 14 residues. Germline loops: CDR1 SEHNR, CDR2 FQNEAQ (reference sequence). Written as DNA, the CDR3 is TGTGCCAACAGCTCGACAATTAGCAATCAGCCCCAGCATTTT. Translation gives CANSSTISNQPQHF.

This chain joins TRBV8-2 and TRBJ1-2. TRBV8-2 is recorded as a pseudogene. This CDR3 is built from 16 residues. The CDR3 sequence: CGSRSHDSRKTYGYTF. The CDR3 nucleotides read TGTGGCAGTAGATCTCATGATAGCCGAAAGACCTATGGCTACACCTTC.

The gene calls are TRBV8-2 and TRBJ2-6. TRBV8-2 is a listed pseudogene. This CDR3 contains 17 residues. CDR3 in DNA: TGTGGCATTTGCGTAAGGATAACACAAAGTCGGGCCAACGTCCTGACTTTC. The encoded protein is CGICVRITQSRANVLTF.

With regard to this clonotype: Given a much more abundant clone one base away, this may be a read error. V is TRBV15 and J is TRBJ2-4; D possibly corresponds to TRBD1 (5 bases). The DNA end is a closer match to TRBJ2-7, so the J assignment may be wrong. CDR3 length: 14 residues. Per germline, CDR1 LNHNV and CDR2 YYDKDF (reference sequence). This chain's CDR3 is CVTSNDRYSYEQYF. In DNA form, the CDR3 reads TGTGTCACCAGCAACGACAGATACTCCTACGAGCAGTACTTC.

In regard to this clonotype: The likely explanation is a read error, given a far larger clone one base away. This chain joins TRBV12-3 or TRBV12-4 and TRBJ2-4; D is ambiguous. This CDR3 comprises 17 residues. The CDR3 protein is CASSTSRTAGKTYGHTF. The CDR3 bases are TGTGCCAGCAGTACCTCCCGCACAGCAGGAAAGACCTATGGCCACACCTTC.

Notes on this clonotype: A read error may be the cause here, since a much bigger clone is one base away. Likely a read error: the CDR3 ends without its conserved phenylalanine or tryptophan. The chain recombines TRBV20-1 with TRBJ1-1, with unresolved D. CDR1 DFQATT and CDR2 SNEGSKA come from the germline V gene (reference sequence). The CDR3 is 13 residues long. Trimming shortened V by 3 bases and J by 0 bases, and 8 bases separated the two germline ends. DNA for the CDR3: TGCAGTGCTAGTGATCATCTGAACACTGAAGCTTTCCTT. Translated: CSASDHLNTEAFL.

In the case of this clonotype: This sequence may be a read error, since a much larger clone differs from it by one base. The rearrangement joins TRBV4-1 to TRBJ1-5; D is undetermined. This CDR3 has 16 amino acids. The germline gives CDR1 MGHRA, CDR2 YSYEKL. CDR3 in DNA: TGCGTCAGCAGCCAAGAGGACCTAGGAAGCGTCCCAGCCCAGCATTTT. Its translation: CVSSQEDLGSVPAQHF.

On this clonotype itself: Just one base apart from a much larger clone, this may be a read error. V and J are TRBV28 and TRBJ1-5; D might be TRBD1 (6 bases). The CDR3 length is 12 residues. The germline gives CDR1 MDHEN, CDR2 SYDVKM. The CDR3 here is CTTQGSHQPQHF. CDR3 bases: TGTACTACACAGGGTAGTCATCAGCCCCAGCATTTT.

This clonotype was observed a single time. V is TRBV24-1 and J is TRBJ1-1; 8 bases align to TRBD1. This CDR3 is 15 amino acids long. V was pared by 3 bases and J by 5 bases, with 7 bases of the junction left unmatched. CDR1 and CDR2 from the germline V gene are KGHDR and SFDVKD. The CDR3 sequence: CATSDPDRGGTEAFF. DNA of the CDR3: TGTGCCACCAGTGATCCAGACAGGGGAGGTACTGAAGCTTTCTTT.